This entry describes one T cell receptor beta chain. TCRdb processed the RT-PCR reads anew with MiXCR; each CDR3 protein has one entry. In the table there are about 1,600 distinct CDR3 sequences, about 20% of which are singletons. Looked up from germline, CDR1 is SGHTA and CDR2 is FQGNSA. CDR3 length: 16 amino acids. Trimming took off 3 bases at V and 6 bases at J, with 15 bases between the two ends. This record comes from a study of patients and donors after allogeneic stem cell transplantation. The rearrangement links TRBV7-2 to TRBJ1-6; no clear D gene. The material sequenced was blood, either unsorted or a sorted T cell fraction (not recorded which). This TCR came from a human donor who was either an allogeneic HSCT recipient or a stem cell or donor lymphocyte infusion donor (not recorded which). It is not recorded whose cells these are; they may come from a transplant donor. The CDR3 nucleotides read TGTGCCAGCAGCTTGGGCAGTCAGCGGGGTAATTCACCCCTCCACTTT. Encoded protein: CASSLGSQRGNSPLHF.